This T cell receptor beta chain is from a study of shared clonotypes between healthy human individuals. Study-level findings and limits: Researchers found naive subsets generally carried larger estimated richness than memory subsets. With a handful of donors compared, roughly 4.9% of naive CD4 clonotypes were shared.

Germline lookup yields CDR1 KGHSH and CDR2 LQKENI. The CDR3 sequence is 17 residues long. The V end lost 6 bases, the J end lost 0 bases, and 18 bases lay between the germline ends. With respect to this clone: Its target is not known.

Genomic DNA (from each subset) was split evenly across several immunoSEQ plates. Sequencing was performed with immunoSEQ multiplex PCR; in TCRdb, only in-frame clones are kept and a portion is missing. The data hold around 990,000 clones, with about 72% observed a single time. This chain connects TRBV18 to TRBJ2-4; possible D gene TRBD1, 6 bases. The sequence was collected from a man younger than 35 in good health. Some clones in this sample may be carry-over from other donors' samples. Sequencing was performed on memory CD4+ T cells from PBMCs. The subset denotes: CD45RA-negative fraction. CDR3 bases: TGTGCCAGCTCCCACTACAGGGAAGCAATAGCCAAAAACATTCAGTACTTC. Translating it yields CASSHYREAIAKNIQYF.